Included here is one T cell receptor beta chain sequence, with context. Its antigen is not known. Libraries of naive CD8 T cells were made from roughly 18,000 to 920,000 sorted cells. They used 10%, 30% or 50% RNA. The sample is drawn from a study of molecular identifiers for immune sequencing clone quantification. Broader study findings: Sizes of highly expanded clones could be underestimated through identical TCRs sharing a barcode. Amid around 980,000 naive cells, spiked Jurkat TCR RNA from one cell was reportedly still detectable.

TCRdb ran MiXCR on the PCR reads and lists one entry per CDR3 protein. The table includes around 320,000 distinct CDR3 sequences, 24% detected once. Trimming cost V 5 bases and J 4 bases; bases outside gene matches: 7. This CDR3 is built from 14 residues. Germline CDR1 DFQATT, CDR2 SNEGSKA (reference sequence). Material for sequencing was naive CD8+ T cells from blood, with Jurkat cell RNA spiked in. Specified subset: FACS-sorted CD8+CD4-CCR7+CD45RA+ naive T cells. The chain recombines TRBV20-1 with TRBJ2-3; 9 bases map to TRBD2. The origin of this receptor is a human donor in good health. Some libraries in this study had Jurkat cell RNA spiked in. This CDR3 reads CSAPLAGYADTQYF. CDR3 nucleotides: TGCAGTGCTCCCCTAGCGGGATATGCAGATACGCAGTATTTT.